This T cell receptor beta chain was documented in a study of identical twins. With 3 bases clipped from V and 8 bases from J, the junction kept 6 bases outside the gene matches. This CDR3 has 13 amino acids. Germline values: CDR1 SGHRS, CDR2 YFSETQ. Study results and limitations: The authors drew conclusions from cross-sectional statistical analysis rather than following the same donors. Twin pairs had excess sharing that was weaker in beta out-of-frame sequences.

TCRdb re-analysed the 5' RACE reads in MiXCR, keeping a single row per CDR3 protein. This sample yields approximately 210,000 distinct CDR3 sequences, of which around a sixth are seen a single time; 40% belongs to the top ten. This clonotype showed up just a few times. Its target is unknown. In addition, the sample was reused for a study of T cells expressing NK-cell markers. This second study notes: Beta-chain profiling covered CD3+CD56+NKG2C+, CD3+CD56+NKG2C- and CD3+CD56-NKG2C+ sorted subsets.

The TCR comes from a woman aged 18-29 years in good health. The chain recombines TRBV5-1 with TRBJ1-1; 8 bases agree with TRBD1. The sample consisted of CD8+ T cells sorted from blood. The CDR3 region is CASSWGTGREAFF. The DNA of the CDR3 is TGCGCCAGCAGCTGGGGGACAGGTCGAGAAGCTTTCTTT. The full variable domain, with the rest looked up from reference TRBV5-1 and TRBJ1-1, is KAGVTQTPRYLIKTRGQQVTLSCSPISGHRSVSWYQQTPGQGLQFLFEYFSETQRNKGNFPGRFSGRQFSNSRSEMNVSTLELGDSALYLCASSWGTGREAFFGQGTRLTVV.